The rows below give T cell receptor beta chains drawn from one sample of a study of shared clonotypes between healthy human individuals. Sequencing used immunoSEQ multiplex PCR; TCRdb keeps in-frame clones, though not all of them. The repertoire holds hundreds of thousands of clones, with around 72% as singletons. Sequencing input: memory CD4+ T cells sorted from blood. Source of these receptors: a woman aged 25 to 39 in good health. CDR3s include the opening cysteine and the closing phenylalanine or tryptophan. D genes are given only for firm matches. Clone size is shown for a subset of rows, as once, few, many or a class of expanded clone.

abundance	j_gene	d_gene	v_gene	CDR3nt	CDR3aa
NA	TRBJ2-1	NA	TRBV10-3	TGTGCCATCAGTGATCTTCGGGACAATGAGCAGTTCTTC	CAISDLRDNEQFF
NA	TRBJ1-2	NA	TRBV9	TGTGCCAGCAGCGTAGCTCACGGGGGGAACTATGGCTACACCTTC	CASSVAHGGNYGYTF
NA	TRBJ2-1	TRBD2	TRBV6-1	TGTGCCAGCAGTGTAACCGGGACTAGCGAGCTAAACAATGAGCAGTTCTTC	CASSVTGTSELNNEQFF
once	TRBJ1-2	NA	TRBV5-5	TGTGCCAGCAGCTTAGTGTACGGGCAGGACTATGGCTACACCTTC	CASSLVYGQDYGYTF
many	TRBJ2-7	TRBD2	TRBV6-6	TGTGCCAGCAGCCTCTTGTGGGAGGGCCGCTACGAGCAGTACTTC	CASSLLWEGRYEQYF
NA	TRBJ1-5	TRBD1	TRBV18	TGTGCCAGCTCACCACAGGACAGGGGGCTTCAGCCCCAGCATTTT	CASSPQDRGLQPQHF
NA	TRBJ2-7	NA	TRBV6-6	TGTGCCAGCAGTTATGCGCACTCTTACGAGCAGTACTTC	CASSYAHSYEQYF
NA	TRBJ2-7	TRBD1	TRBV28	TGTGCCAGCGGACAGGGCTACGAGCAGTACTTC	CASGQGYEQYF
NA	TRBJ2-5	NA	TRBV27	TGTGCCAGCAGTTTCTTGCGCGGGGGCAGGGGGCTTATCGTGGGAGAGACCCAGTACTTC	CASSFLRGGRGLIVGETQYF
NA	TRBJ2-7	TRBD2	TRBV7-9	TGTGCCAGCAGCTTTCTGACTAGCGGTTACGAGCAGTACTTC	CASSFLTSGYEQYF
NA	TRBJ2-5	TRBD2	TRBV2	TGTGCCAGCAGTGAACTAGCGGGACAAGAGACCCAGTACTTC	CASSELAGQETQYF
NA	TRBJ2-7	NA	TRBV28	TGTGCCAGCAGCAACCTCTTAGCCGCAGCCAACTACGAGCAGTACTTC	CASSNLLAAANYEQYF
NA	TRBJ2-3	NA	TRBV5-1	TGCGCCAGCAGCCGTTTAGGAGGGCCCACAGATACGCAGTATTTT	CASSRLGGPTDTQYF
NA	TRBJ2-5	NA	TRBV29-1	TGCAGCGTTAATTTTTTTCAGGGAGCCCAAGAGACCCAGTACTTC	CSVNFFQGAQETQYF
NA	TRBJ1-2	NA	TRBV28	TGTGCCAGCAGTCCCCTTTTTCAAGGTAGCTATGGCTACACCTTC	CASSPLFQGSYGYTF
NA	TRBJ2-2	TRBD2	TRBV7-3	TGTGCCAGCAGCTCTGGCGGGAGCACCGGGGAGCTGTTTTTT	CASSSGGSTGELFF
few	TRBJ2-6	NA	TRBV6-5	TGTGCCAGCAGGGAAACAGGGAGTGGGGCCAACGTCCTGACTTTC	CASRETGSGANVLTF
NA	TRBJ2-3	TRBD2	TRBV29-1	TGCAGCGCCTTGACTAGCGGGACTAGCACAGATACGCAGTATTTT	CSALTSGTSTDTQYF
NA	TRBJ2-1	TRBD1	TRBV5-1	TGCGCCAGCAGCTTAGACCCCGGGACAGGGGGGAATGAGCAGTTCTTC	CASSLDPGTGGNEQFF
NA	TRBJ1-2	NA	TRBV30	TGTGCCTGGACCCGACAGGAAGATGGCTACACCTTC	CAWTRQEDGYTF
NA	TRBJ2-3	NA	TRBV7-3	TGTGCCAGCAGCTTACAGGTAGACACAGATACGCAGTATTTT	CASSLQVDTDTQYF
few	TRBJ2-1	TRBD2	TRBV6-5	TGTGCCAGCAGTAACGGACTAGCCCGCAATGAGCAGTTCTTC	CASSNGLARNEQFF
NA	TRBJ2-7	NA	TRBV19	TGTGCCAGTAGTAACCAGGGGACTATTGCCTACGAGCAGTACTTC	CASSNQGTIAYEQYF
NA	TRBJ2-2	NA	TRBV7-2	TGTGCCAGCAGTGTGCAGCGGGACACCGGGGAGCTGTTTTTT	CASSVQRDTGELFF
few	TRBJ2-7	NA	TRBV6-6	TGTGCCAGCAGTTACGATCGGGGCGGGCAGTACTTC	CASSYDRGGQYF
few	TRBJ2-1	TRBD2	TRBV5-1	TGCGCCAGCAGCTTTGAACTAGCGGGAGATAATGAGCAGTTCTTC	CASSFELAGDNEQFF
NA	TRBJ2-3	NA	TRBV5-1	TGCGCCAGCAGCTACAGGGCGAGCACAGATACGCAGTATTTT	CASSYRASTDTQYF
NA	TRBJ1-2	TRBD1	TRBV6-1	TGTGCCAGCAGTGTGGAACAGGGACAGTGGGGCTACACCTTC	CASSVEQGQWGYTF
NA	TRBJ1-1	NA	TRBV27	TGTGCCAGCAGTATGACAGGTCGGAGGGCTGAAGCTTTCTTT	CASSMTGRRAEAFF
NA	TRBJ2-1	NA	TRBV6-5	TGTGCCAGCAGTCTAACGGGTCCCTACCCCAATGAGCAGTTCTTC	CASSLTGPYPNEQFF
NA	TRBJ2-2	TRBD2	TRBV19	TGTGCCAGTAGTACACATAGCGGGAGACGCACCGGGGAGCTGTTTTTT	CASSTHSGRRTGELFF
few	TRBJ2-1	TRBD2	TRBV15	TGTGCCACCAGAGCCGGGACTAGACCTTACAATGAGCAGTTCTTC	CATRAGTRPYNEQFF
NA	TRBJ1-2	TRBD1	TRBV19	TGTGCCAGTAGTATCGACAGGGTTAACTATGGCTACACCTTC	CASSIDRVNYGYTF
NA	TRBJ1-1	NA	TRBV29-1	TGCAGCGGGACTTTGACTGAAGCTTTCTTT	CSGTLTEAFF
NA	TRBJ2-5	TRBD2	TRBV29-1	TGCAGCGTCGGGACTAGCGGGAGGACGTTCGAGGGAGAGACCCAGTACTTC	CSVGTSGRTFEGETQYF
NA	TRBJ2-5	NA	TRBV20-1	TGCAGTGCCGCGAAGGGAGAGACCCAGTACTTC	CSAAKGETQYF
NA	TRBJ1-2	NA	TRBV28	TGTGCCAGCAGTTTACAACAGGGAAGTGGCTACACCTTC	CASSLQQGSGYTF